Included here is one T cell receptor beta chain sequence, with context. Its specificity is not known. The data stem from a study of siplizumab effects on memory and regulatory T cells. Overall study results and limits: The apparent diversity of naive T cells exceeded that of memory cells, and naive T cells seemed to make a major contribution to the alloresponse.

Germline CDR1 reads GTSNPN; CDR2 reads SVGIG (reference sequence). Trimming took 3 bases from V and 0 from J, leaving 12 bases between them. The CDR3 totals 15 residues. Clones were read by immunoSEQ multiplex PCR, and TCRdb kept only the in-frame ones, dropping some. The table records some 100,000 clones, approximately 93% of them present only once. Sequenced input: CD8+ T cells sorted from blood. The sequence came from a human donor in good health. This chain connects TRBV30 to TRBJ1-3; possibly TRBD1 for D (6 bases). CDR3 bases: TGTGCCTGGAGCTCCGGGACAAGCTCTGGAAACACCATATATTTT. Translated: CAWSSGTSSGNTIYF.